A selection of T cell receptor beta chains follows, all from one sample in a study of cytomegalovirus exposure and HLA in healthy donors. The protocol was immunoSEQ multiplex PCR, while the TCRdb copy is restricted to in-frame clones and leaves out a portion. Here the sample spans roughly 250,000 clones, roughly 89% being singletons. The sample was PBMCs. These receptors originate from a woman younger than 30 in good health and CMV-seronegative. Both conserved end residues are trimmed from each CDR3. Rows may omit the clone size; those that give it use once, few, many or a size class.

clone_size	v_call	j_call	cdr3_aa
-	TRBV10-3	TRBJ1-3	ATAGTTISGNTIY
-	TRBV27	TRBJ2-3	ASSLFAGGTDTQY
-	TRBV30	TRBJ2-1	AWSVIGGSLSNEQF
-	TRBV19	TRBJ1-4	ASRRGGTGGNEKLF
-	TRBV7-2	TRBJ1-2	ASSGPGTVYGYT
few	TRBV7-9	TRBJ1-2	ASSPGQVSDIYGYT
-	TRBV5-1	TRBJ1-5	ASSLSGLPNQPQH
-	TRBV28	TRBJ2-7	ASSLFRDRDSYEQY
-	TRBV27	TRBJ2-1	ASSLIGNEQF
-	TRBV5-4	TRBJ2-1	ASSAPPSGAYNEQF
-	TRBV10-1	TRBJ2-1	ASSESSLYNEQF
-	TRBV19	TRBJ1-2	ASYYGGPYGYT
-	TRBV11-2	TRBJ1-5	ASSRDSNQPQH
-	TRBV28	TRBJ2-7	ASSLSSGFLWEQY
-	TRBV6-6	TRBJ1-1	ASRGLYTEAF
-	TRBV5-3	TRBJ2-2	ARSIQRGGDTGELF
-	TRBV4-3	TRBJ2-7	ASSQAAGATYEQY
-	TRBV18	TRBJ1-1	ASSPLSGGNTEAF
-	TRBV4-3	TRBJ2-3	ASSQDLLATDTQY
once	TRBV10-3	TRBJ1-2	AISESPHRVPYGYT
-	TRBV28	TRBJ1-1	ASSLRGGKLNTEAF
once	TRBV20-1	TRBJ2-7	SGGQEYEQY
-	TRBV28	TRBJ2-7	ASSPGGQARSYEQY
-	TRBV30	TRBJ2-7	AWSAGGYEQY
few	TRBV27	TRBJ1-5	ASSLSAGERNQPQH
-	TRBV5-1	TRBJ2-6	ASSLLSPLYLSGANVLT
-	TRBV5-4	TRBJ1-2	ASSSPGQGSLGYGYT
-	TRBV5-1	TRBJ2-3	ASSLAGNTLPDTQY
-	TRBV4-3	TRBJ2-5	ASSQSPGGAGETQY
-	TRBV10-3	TRBJ2-1	AISVSGNEQF
-	TRBV7-9	TRBJ1-4	ASSPVGTGEGEKLF
-	TRBV5-4	TRBJ1-6	ASSLEAGSLGSPLH
-	TRBV5-6	TRBJ2-7	ASSFWTEFLFSYEQY
-	TRBV13	TRBJ2-5	ASSQRQGRETQY
-	TRBV6-4	TRBJ1-1	ASSDSAGGLGTEAF
-	TRBV5-1	TRBJ2-1	ASSLVGTNYNEQF
-	TRBV29-1	TRBJ2-1	SVDGFSGLAYSYNEQF
-	TRBV18	TRBJ1-4	ASSPLSGDEKLF
-	TRBV4-1	TRBJ2-7	ASSPPLLAGVHEQY
-	TRBV28	TRBJ2-3	ASSPRTGRVGDTQY
-	TRBV5-1	TRBJ1-2	ASSFLPDRVSNYGYT
-	TRBV7-8	TRBJ1-6	ASSLAAGDNSPLH
-	TRBV7-9	TRBJ1-1	ASRPPGQRNTEAF
-	TRBV2	TRBJ2-2	ASSELTGGTGELF
-	TRBV5-1	TRBJ2-7	ASSLAPGLAAYEQY
-	TRBV28	TRBJ2-1	ASRTGLAGASYNEQF
-	TRBV27	TRBJ2-3	ASSPPQAVTTDTQY
-	TRBV12-2	TRBJ2-7	ASRFPRIEVEQY
-	TRBV9	TRBJ1-3	ASSPPIGNTIY
-	TRBV7-9	TRBJ1-3	ASSFPGKGNTIY
-	TRBV7-8	TRBJ1-2	ASSSPGQGHYGYT
-	TRBV6-5	TRBJ2-1	ASSYGVSSYNEQF
-	TRBV4-1	TRBJ2-7	ASSQSSSGGAYEQY
-	TRBV27	TRBJ2-3	AIRPQASGNPTDTQY